One and the same sample provided the 23 T cell receptor beta chains below, sequenced in a study of blood T cell repertoires in COVID-19. Measured with immunoSEQ multiplex PCR; TCRdb has only the in-frame clones, and not every one. The sample lists 140,000 or so clones, 88% occurring once. Sequencing was done on a sample of peripheral blood. Receptor source: a human donor with COVID-19, enrolled during active disease. The donor label of this sample is uncertain.

This sequence joins TRBV5-4 and TRBJ2-7; TRBD1 matches at 8 bases. Germline trimming cut 4 bases from V and 1 base from J; bases unmatched to any gene: 7. This CDR3 is 15 amino acids long. In germline, CDR1 is SGHNT, CDR2 YYREEE (reference sequence). In nucleotides, the CDR3 is TGTGCCAGCAGCGCGGACAGGGTGAAGTCCTACGAGCAGTACTTC. This encodes CASSADRVKSYEQYF.

The chain is built from TRBV21-1 and TRBJ1-2. TRBV21-1 counts as a pseudogene. The length of the CDR3 is 17 residues. The CDR3 loop is CASSKDGSGGVFDGYTF. CDR3 DNA sequence: TGTGCCAGCAGCAAAGACGGGTCCGGCGGGGTGTTCGATGGCTACACCTTC.

The CDR3 DNA is TGTGCCAGCAGCTTCGGACAGACCGGCTACACCTTC. Protein sequence: CASSFGQTGYTF. The V and J genes are TRBV6-5 and TRBJ1-2; the D gene is possibly TRBD1 (6 bases). This CDR3 comprises 12 residues. Germline V lookup: CDR1 MNHEY, CDR2 SVGAGI. V lost 6 bases, J lost 8 bases, and 13 bases lay in between.

The V gene is TRBV6-5, the J gene TRBJ1-2; TRBD1 might be the D (5 bases). The CDR3 has 13 residues. CDR1 and CDR2 from the germline V gene are MNHEY and SVGAGI. Between the trimmed V and J ends, which lost 4 bases and 2 bases, there was a span of 8 bases. CDR3 bases: TGTGCCAGCAGTTCCCAGGGAAACTATGGCTACACCTTC. Encoded protein: CASSSQGNYGYTF.

The chain employs TRBV7-6 and TRBJ1-1, with D possibly being TRBD1 (5 bases). With 5 bases removed from V and 3 bases from J, the gap between germline ends came to 13 bases. The CDR3 is 14 residues long. The germline V gene encodes CDR1 SGHVS and CDR2 FNYEAQ. The DNA of the CDR3 is TGTGCCAGCAGCGTCCAGGGATGGGACACTGAAGCTTTCTTT. Translation: CASSVQGWDTEAFF.

The gene calls are TRBV7-8 and TRBJ2-5; D is unclear. The V end lost 7 bases, the J end lost 4 bases, and 13 bases lay between the germline ends. The CDR3 is 13 amino acids. Germline V gives CDR1 SGHVS, CDR2 FQNEAQ. The DNA for the CDR3 is TGTGCCAGCACCGACACCGGTAGAGAGACCCAGTACTTC. Amino acid sequence: CASTDTGRETQYF.

The chain uses TRBV3-1 (or the pseudogene TRBV3-2) and TRBJ1-2; 7 bases map to TRBD1. V shed 0 bases, J shed 9 bases, and the junction held 10 bases outside the gene matches. CDR3 length equals 15 residues. CDR1 and CDR2 (germline): LGHDT, YNNKEL (reference sequence). The CDR3 nucleotides are TGTGCCAGCAGCCAAGACCTACAGGGGATCCGGCGCTACACCTTC. This translates into CASSQDLQGIRRYTF.

The J gene is TRBJ1-5, the V gene TRBV3-1 (or the pseudogene TRBV3-2); no reliable D call. The ends were cut back, 0 bases at V and 5 bases at J, with 5 bases in the middle. The CDR3 has 13 amino acids. Germline lookup yields CDR1 LGHDT and CDR2 YNNKEL (reference sequence). The CDR3, as DNA: TGTGCCAGCAGCCAAGATCGGGATCAGCCCCAGCATTTT. It encodes CASSQDRDQPQHF.

The chain uses TRBV6-1 and TRBJ1-5, with D perhaps TRBD1 (5 bases). V lost 3 bases and J lost 0, with 15 bases in between. Germline V gene lookup returns CDR1 MNHNS and CDR2 SASEGT. CDR3 size: 17 residues. DNA for the CDR3: TGTGCCAGCAGTGACAGGGATTTTGGCAATAGCAATCAGCCCCAGCATTTT. Protein: CASSDRDFGNSNQPQHF.

The J gene is TRBJ2-1, the V gene TRBV19, with 12 bases lining up with TRBD2. This CDR3 comprises 16 residues. CDR1 is LNHDA, CDR2 SQIVND, per germline (reference sequence). After removal of 8 bases from V and 3 bases from J, the junction contained 8 bases not matched to a gene. CDR3 nucleotides: TGTGCCAGTGGGCGACTAGCGGGAGACCTCTACAATGAGCAGTTCTTC. Translation: CASGRLAGDLYNEQFF.

This chain uses TRBV11-3 with TRBJ2-1, with a possible D match to TRBD2 (6 bases). The length of the CDR3 is 14 residues. Per germline, CDR1 SGHNT and CDR2 YENEEA. The V end was cut by 1 base, the J end by 9 bases, with 13 bases between. CDR3 loop: CASSLVAGSGEQFF. CDR3 nucleotides: TGTGCCAGCAGCTTAGTGGCGGGATCGGGTGAGCAGTTCTTC.

The chain combines TRBV2 with TRBJ2-1; 7 positions match TRBD2. CDR1 is SNHLY, CDR2 FYNNEI, per germline. The CDR3 runs to 16 residues. With V trimmed by 4 bases and J by 0 bases, 6 bases remained unmatched. CDR3 sequence reads: CASSASGTYSYNEQFF. The CDR3 DNA is TGTGCCAGCAGTGCAAGCGGGACCTACTCCTACAATGAGCAGTTCTTC.

The V and J genes are TRBV28 and TRBJ1-6; 8 bases agree with TRBD1. Germline V CDR1 and CDR2: MDHEN, SYDVKM. This CDR3 is built from 14 residues. V dropped 6 bases and J dropped 13; count of bases not matched to a gene: 11. The CDR3 reads CASSSGQAPFPLHF. In DNA, the CDR3 is TGTGCCAGCAGCTCGGGACAGGCCCCTTTTCCCCTCCACTTT.

The chain recombines TRBV5-1 with TRBJ2-6; D may be TRBD2 (5 bases). V lost 2 bases and J 1 base, leaving 16 bases between the germline ends. Looked up from germline, CDR1 is SGHRS and CDR2 is YFSETQ. This CDR3 has 18 residues. CDR3 amino acids: CASSFRAAGLSGANVLTF. The CDR3 nucleotides are TGCGCCAGCAGCTTTCGAGCGGCTGGCCTGTCTGGGGCCAACGTCCTGACTTTC.

The V call is TRBV5-1, the J call TRBJ2-7; 8 nucleotides line up with TRBD2. Germline trimming cut 0 bases from V and 7 bases from J; bases unmatched to any gene: 9. Germline assignment: CDR1 SGHRS and CDR2 YFSETQ. There are 15 residues in the CDR3. CDR3 loop: CASSLGLAGGGEQYF. CDR3 bases: TGCGCCAGCAGCTTGGGACTCGCGGGGGGTGGGGAGCAGTACTTC.

The rearrangement joins TRBV6-5 to TRBJ2-1; D is possibly TRBD2 (6 bases). CDR1 and CDR2 (germline): MNHEY, SVGAGI. This CDR3 region has 15 residues. Trimming shortened V by 5 bases and J by 7 bases, and 18 bases separated the two germline ends. The CDR3 reads CASSPPWGELNEQFF. The DNA for the CDR3 is TGTGCCAGCAGTCCTCCCTGGGGGGAGTTGAATGAGCAGTTCTTC.

The rearrangement uses TRBV27 and TRBJ2-7, with 7 bases that match TRBD1. CDR1 MNHEY and CDR2 SMNVEV come from the germline V gene (reference sequence). The trim removed 5 bases at V and 3 bases at J, leaving 7 bases unmatched. The CDR3 has 14 residues. The CDR3 nucleotides read TGTGCCAGCAGTGTACAGGGGATAGGCTACGAGCAGTACTTC. As protein: CASSVQGIGYEQYF.

The V and J genes are TRBV6-5 and TRBJ1-6; 7 bases fit TRBD1. V dropped 0 bases and J dropped 5; count of bases not matched to a gene: 4. This CDR3 has 16 amino acids. CDR1 and CDR2 from the germline V gene are MNHEY and SVGAGI. CDR3: CASSYSPGGDNSPLHF. The CDR3 DNA is TGTGCCAGCAGTTACTCCCCAGGGGGTGATAATTCACCCCTCCACTTT.

V gene TRBV4-1 combines with J gene TRBJ1-2; perhaps TRBD1 as D (5 bases). This CDR3 has 17 residues. In germline, CDR1 is MGHRA, CDR2 YSYEKL. V was clipped by 0 bases and J by 3 bases, with 17 bases between them. The CDR3 here is CASSQEGWPGRDYGYTF. The CDR3 DNA is TGCGCCAGCAGCCAAGAAGGATGGCCAGGGAGGGACTATGGCTACACCTTC.

This clone was seen more than once but under ten times. The V gene is TRBV7-9, the J gene TRBJ1-2; no firm D call. Germline V gene lookup returns CDR1 SEHNR and CDR2 FQNEAQ (reference sequence). The V and J ends lost 1 base and 8 bases respectively, with 8 bases between them. The CDR3 sequence is 12 residues long. The CDR3 nucleotides are TGTGCCAGCAGCTTAGATTCTAGGGGCTACACCTTC. Translation gives CASSLDSRGYTF. Using reference TRBV7-9 and TRBJ1-2 for the parts outside the CDR3, the full variable domain is DTGVSQNPRHKITKRGQNVTFRCDPISEHNRLYWYRQTLGQGPEFLTYFQNEAQLEKSRLLSDRFSAERPKGSFSTLEIQRTEQGDSAMYLCASSLDSRGYTFGSGTRLTVV.

The table lists this clone with a few counts. J is TRBJ2-7 and V is TRBV18; the match to TRBD2 covers 8 bases. With 6 bases clipped from V and 6 bases from J, the junction kept 13 bases outside the gene matches. In germline, CDR1 is KGHSH, CDR2 LQKENI. CDR3 length: 15 amino acids. The chain's CDR3 is CASSPPGLGTSEQYF. DNA for the CDR3: TGTGCCAGCTCTCCTCCGGGACTAGGGACCAGCGAGCAGTACTTC. Together with reference TRBV18 and TRBJ2-7, the CDR3 gives the full variable domain: NAGVMQNPRHLVRRRGQEARLRCSPMKGHSHVYWYRQLPEEGLKFMVYLQKENIIDESGMPKERFSAEFPKEGPSILRIQQVVRGDSAAYFCASSPPGLGTSEQYFGPGTRLTVT.

The chain couples TRBV30 to TRBJ2-7; 9 bases fit TRBD1. V lost 1 base to trimming and J lost 12 bases; unmatched junction nucleotides: 4. The germline V gene encodes CDR1 GTSNPN and CDR2 SVGIG (reference sequence). The CDR3 covers 11 residues. The CDR3, as DNA: TGTGCCTGGAGTGGGGACAGGGTTAGGTACTTC. As protein: CAWSGDRVRYF.

The chain recombines TRBV5-6 with TRBJ1-1; TRBD1 agrees at 10 bases. This CDR3 is built from 17 residues. Germline values: CDR1 SGHDT, CDR2 YYEEEE. The J segment lost 0 bases and the V segment lost 3 bases, leaving 8 bases of the junction unmatched. In DNA, the CDR3 is TGTGCCAGCAGCTGGACCGGGACAGGGGCCGTGAACACTGAAGCTTTCTTT. The encoded protein is CASSWTGTGAVNTEAFF.